A single sample gave rise to the 20 T cell receptor beta chains below, sequenced in a study of blood T cell repertoires in COVID-19. Only in-frame clones appear in the TCRdb table, and some are missing; sequencing was by immunoSEQ multiplex PCR. The sample gives about 340,000 clones, around nine tenths of which show up once; roughly 7.1% is in the top ten. The sequencing input was peripheral blood. These receptors were collected from a woman aged 55-69 years with COVID-19, enrolled during active disease.

V is TRBV11-2 and J is TRBJ1-2; D is ambiguous. The CDR3 consists of 12 residues. Germline V gene lookup returns CDR1 SGHAT and CDR2 FQNNGV. Trimming removed 4 bases from V and 8 bases from J, with 11 bases in between. CDR3 loop: CASSSTGLGYTF. DNA of the CDR3: TGTGCCAGCAGCTCCACTGGTCTCGGCTACACCTTC.

The V and J genes are TRBV5-4 and TRBJ1-1; 7 bases agree with TRBD1. This CDR3 comprises 17 residues. Trimming at V came to 0 bases and at J to 0 bases, leaving 8 bases not matched to a gene. Per germline, CDR1 SGHNT and CDR2 YYREEE (reference sequence). The CDR3 sequence: CASSLVLAGGMNTEAFF. The CDR3 DNA follows: TGTGCCAGCAGCTTGGTTTTGGCAGGGGGGATGAACACTGAAGCTTTCTTT.

V and J are TRBV5-1 and TRBJ2-3, with 9 bases lining up with TRBD1. V shed 4 bases and J 1 base; nucleotides not matched to a gene: 10. The CDR3 sequence is 17 residues long. Looked up from germline, CDR1 is SGHRS and CDR2 is YFSETQ. CDR3 DNA sequence: TGCGCCAGCAGCACCACCCCGACAGGGGGTGGCACAGATACGCAGTATTTT. It yields the protein CASSTTPTGGGTDTQYF.

V gene TRBV19 combines with J gene TRBJ1-2; D unclear. V was shortened by 1 base and J by 2 bases, with 8 bases between the two germline ends. Per the germline V gene, CDR1 is LNHDA and CDR2 is SQIVND (reference sequence). This CDR3 region has 14 residues. For the CDR3, the DNA is TGTGCCAGTAGTATAGGGAACAGCAACTATGGCTACACCTTC. Encoded protein: CASSIGNSNYGYTF.

This clone was recorded only once. The CDR3 DNA follows: TGCGCCAGCAGTGGTAGCGGGGCTCCGCCAGATACGCAGTATTTT. The encoded protein is CASSGSGAPPDTQYF. The chain couples TRBV10-1 to TRBJ2-3, with 8 bases lining up with TRBD2. The CDR3 is 15 residues long. CDR1 and CDR2 from the germline V gene are WNHNN and SYGVQD (reference sequence). Losses at the gene ends were 4 bases for V and 4 bases for J; bases not matched to a gene: 7.

The chain employs TRBV10-3 and TRBJ1-1, with 11 bases matching TRBD1. The germline gives CDR1 ENHRY, CDR2 SYGVKD. After removal of 5 bases from V and 5 bases from J, the junction contained 4 bases not matched to a gene. The CDR3 covers 14 residues. CDR3 in amino acids: CAISSGQGETEAFF. CDR3 sequence (DNA): TGTGCCATCAGTTCGGGACAGGGGGAAACTGAAGCTTTCTTT.

This chain connects TRBV5-5 to TRBJ1-5; D remains ambiguous. The germline CDR1 and CDR2 sequences are SGHKS and YYEKEE (reference sequence). Trimming left V 0 bases short and J 2 bases short, with 12 bases between. The CDR3 has 16 residues. CDR3 coding DNA: TGTGCCAGCAGCTTGGATTCGGGAACAGGCAATCAGCCCCAGCATTTT. Its translation is CASSLDSGTGNQPQHF.

This clone was counted only a few times. This rearrangement joins TRBV19 to TRBJ1-1, with 8 bases aligning to TRBD1. The CDR3 has 16 residues. V trimming: 5 bases; J trimming: 2 bases; junction bases outside the gene matches: 10. Germline CDR1 and CDR2: LNHDA and SQIVND (reference sequence). The CDR3 here is CASSPSWTGFNTEAFF. The CDR3 coding sequence is TGTGCCAGTAGTCCCTCCTGGACAGGGTTTAACACTGAAGCTTTCTTT.

The V gene is TRBV4-2, the J gene TRBJ2-3, with 7 bases aligning to TRBD2. CDR1 is LGHNA and CDR2 is YNFKEQ in the germline V gene. The CDR3 has 15 amino acids. V dropped 4 bases and J dropped 0; count of bases not matched to a gene: 4. The CDR3 DNA sequence: TGTGCCAGCAGCCCCGGGGGGACTAGCACAGATACGCAGTATTTT. This codes for CASSPGGTSTDTQYF.

As DNA, the CDR3 is TGCGCCAGCAGCCGGTCCGGACTAGCGGACACCGGGGAGCTGTTTTTT. It is translated as CASSRSGLADTGELFF. The chain uses TRBV5-1 and TRBJ2-2; 10 nucleotides line up with TRBD2. Looked up from germline, CDR1 is SGHRS and CDR2 is YFSETQ. V was clipped by 4 bases and J by 3 bases; unmatched bases: 6. This CDR3 is built from 16 residues.

The J gene is TRBJ2-7, the V gene TRBV10-1; D not certain. This CDR3 spans 12 amino acids. The germline gives CDR1 WNHNN, CDR2 SYGVQD (reference sequence). The V end was cut by 3 bases, the J end by 6 bases, with 9 bases between. In DNA, the CDR3 is TGCGCCAGCAGTGACCAACTCGGCGAGCAGTACTTC. Protein product: CASSDQLGEQYF.

V and J are TRBV6-1 and TRBJ2-5, with a possible D match to TRBD1 (6 bases). The V gene's germline CDR1 is MNHNS and CDR2 SASEGT. The CDR3 has 14 amino acids. The germline V and J ends were trimmed by 3 bases and 4 bases, with 12 bases remaining between them. CDR3 sequence reads: CASSERQDPETQYF. The CDR3, as DNA: TGTGCCAGCAGTGAGAGACAGGATCCAGAGACCCAGTACTTC.

CDR3: CASSLTSGETEAFF. CDR3 DNA sequence: TGTGCCAGCAGCTTAACCTCCGGGGAGACTGAAGCTTTCTTT. The chain carries TRBV7-3 and TRBJ1-1, with D unclear. Trimming took 0 bases from V and 5 from J, leaving 10 bases between them. CDR3 length equals 14 residues. Germline V lookup: CDR1 SGHTA, CDR2 FQGTGA.

This clone was observed a single time. The chain has TRBV29-1 and TRBJ1-2; D gene unclear. This CDR3 region has 12 residues. Germline loops: CDR1 SQVTM, CDR2 ANQGSEA. The germline V and J ends were trimmed by 2 bases and 4 bases, with 8 bases remaining between them. The CDR3 DNA reads TGCAGCGTTGAACGCCGGGGCTATGGCTACACCTTC. As protein: CSVERRGYGYTF.

The chain uses TRBV5-4 and TRBJ2-3; TRBD2 aligns across 9 bases. Germline CDR1 SGHNT, CDR2 YYREEE (reference sequence). This CDR3 contains 16 residues. After removal of 1 base from V and 2 bases from J, the junction contained 5 bases not matched to a gene. The CDR3 loop reads CASSLRSGGHTDTQYF. CDR3 in DNA: TGTGCCAGCAGCTTGCGGAGCGGGGGGCACACAGATACGCAGTATTTT.

The V call is TRBV2, the J call TRBJ2-3; a possible D gene is TRBD2 (7 bases). Germline V gene lookup returns CDR1 SNHLY and CDR2 FYNNEI. The CDR3 consists of 15 residues. The V end lost 6 bases, the J end lost 4 bases, and 17 bases lay between the germline ends. The CDR3, as DNA: TGTGCCAGCAGAGGGGGGGCGAGTAGGGCAGATACGCAGTATTTT. As protein: CASRGGASRADTQYF.

J is TRBJ1-2 and V is TRBV10-3, with 7 bases identical to TRBD1. Unmatched junction bases numbered 6, after V lost 5 bases and J lost 3 bases. Germline V lookup: CDR1 ENHRY, CDR2 SYGVKD. The CDR3 is made up of 14 amino acids. CDR3 in DNA: TGTGCCATCAGTCCCTCCGGACAGGACTATGGCTACACCTTC. This translates into CAISPSGQDYGYTF.

This clone was observed a handful of times. The chain employs TRBV3-1 (or the pseudogene TRBV3-2) and TRBJ1-2; 9 bases line up with TRBD1. Germline V CDR1 and CDR2: LGHDT, YNNKEL (reference sequence). The CDR3 sequence is 15 residues long. Germline trimming cut 2 bases from V and 8 bases from J; bases unmatched to any gene: 9. The CDR3 protein is CASSQPGQGSRGYTF. The CDR3 DNA follows: TGTGCCAGCAGCCAACCGGGACAGGGATCGCGGGGCTACACCTTC.

A single count supports this clone. This chain links TRBV27 with TRBJ2-4; the match to TRBD1 covers 10 bases. Looked up from germline, CDR1 is MNHEY and CDR2 is SMNVEV (reference sequence). The CDR3 totals 15 residues. Losses at the gene ends were 7 bases for V and 4 bases for J; bases not matched to a gene: 7. The CDR3 DNA sequence: TGTGCCAGCACTGACCCGGGACAGGGGAAAAACATTCAGTACTTC. Translating gives CASTDPGQGKNIQYF.

This clone appeared a few times. The chain links TRBV6-5 to TRBJ1-2, with TRBD1 identical over 7 bases. Trimming removed 4 bases from V and 4 bases from J; junction bases left unmatched: 6. Looked up from germline, CDR1 is MNHEY and CDR2 is SVGAGI. The CDR3 runs 14 residues. The CDR3 nucleotides read TGTGCCAGCAGTTTGTCTCAGGGGGGCTATGGCTACACCTTC. Its translation is CASSLSQGGYGYTF.